This is a list of T cell receptor beta chains from one sample in a study of shared clonotypes between healthy human individuals. Sequencing used immunoSEQ multiplex PCR; TCRdb keeps in-frame clones, though not all of them. The table lists about 580,000 clones, nearly 98% of them singletons. Sequenced: naive CD8+ T cells sorted from blood. These receptors were collected from a young man in good health. The CDR3 runs from the conserved cysteine through the conserved F or W. Fields, in order: J gene, clone size, V gene, D gene, CDR3 DNA, CDR3 protein. The D gene is left open where the match is weak. Where a row states a size, it is once, few, many or the class of an expanded clone; other rows omit it.

TRBJ1-5 . TRBV7-9 . TGTGCCAGCAGCTTAGACAGGGAGGATCAGCCCCAGCATTTT CASSLDREDQPQHF
TRBJ2-5 . TRBV7-3 TRBD2 TGTGCCAGCGGACTAGCGGGAGATGGGGAGACCCAGTACTTC CASGLAGDGETQYF
TRBJ1-1 . TRBV6-1 . TGTGCCAGCTCTCCCCGGACGAACCCGAAGACTGAAGCTTTCTTT CASSPRTNPKTEAFF
TRBJ1-3 . TRBV7-8 . TGTGCCAGCAGCTTAGACAGCAGACCCATCGGAAACACCATATATTTT CASSLDSRPIGNTIYF
TRBJ2-7 . TRBV11-2 . TGTGCCAGCAGCCTTCGGGGGAGGTTAAACAACTACGAGCAGTACTTC CASSLRGRLNNYEQYF
TRBJ1-1 . TRBV4-1 . TGCGCCAGCAGCCAAGCCCTAGGGGATCCCACTGAAGCTTTCTTT CASSQALGDPTEAFF
TRBJ1-2 . TRBV28 . TGTGCCAGGAGGACACTGTCTCTCTATGGCTACACCTTC CARRTLSLYGYTF
TRBJ2-1 . TRBV27 TRBD2 TGTGCCAGCAGCGGGACTAGCGGGACGATCTACAATGAGCAGTTCTTC CASSGTSGTIYNEQFF
TRBJ2-7 . TRBV13 . TGTGCCAGCAGCTTAGGTGATAGGATCTACGAGCAGTACTTC CASSLGDRIYEQYF
TRBJ2-7 . TRBV7-2 . TGTGCCAGCAGCTGGGGGGACCCCTACGAGCAGTACTTC CASSWGDPYEQYF
TRBJ1-1 . TRBV27 . TGTGCCAGCAGTTTAGGGGGGGGCGCAAACACTGAAGCTTTCTTT CASSLGGGANTEAFF
TRBJ2-1 . TRBV30 . TGTGCCTGGAGTGTTTCCTACAATGAGCAGTTCTTC CAWSVSYNEQFF
TRBJ2-1 once TRBV14 TRBD1 TGTGCCAGCAGACCGACAGGGAAAACTTACAATGAGCAGTTCTTC CASRPTGKTYNEQFF
TRBJ2-3 . TRBV27 . TGTGCCAGCAGTTCTACAGGAGATACGCAGTATTTT CASSSTGDTQYF
TRBJ2-3 . TRBV7-9 TRBD2 TGTGCCAGCAGCGAAGGACTAGCGGGAGCCTCTAGCACAGATACGCAGTATTTT CASSEGLAGASSTDTQYF
TRBJ2-1 . TRBV6-1 . TGTGCCAGCAGTTTTTCCAACAATGAGCAGTTCTTC CASSFSNNEQFF
TRBJ1-1 . TRBV7-9 . TGTGCCAGCAGCTCGAGCAGTACTGAAGCTTTCTTT CASSSSSTEAFF
TRBJ2-7 . TRBV5-1 . TGCGCCAGCAGCTTGGCCGTAGCCTACGAGCAGTACTTC CASSLAVAYEQYF
TRBJ2-3 . TRBV7-8 . TGTGCCAGCAGCTTCTTTGGCGGGAAAGGGGCAGATACGCAGTATTTT CASSFFGGKGADTQYF
TRBJ2-7 . TRBV19 . TGTGCCAGTAGTACAAGGGACGGTTCCTACGAGCAGTACTTC CASSTRDGSYEQYF